The 18 T cell receptor beta chains listed next were all sequenced from one sample in a study of blood T cell repertoires in COVID-19. Method: immunoSEQ multiplex PCR; TCRdb's copy keeps in-frame clones and lacks some. The table shows 130,000 or so clones, with roughly 90% occurring only once. The sequencing sample was made of peripheral blood. Receptors were obtained from a man aged 40-49 years with acute or convalescent COVID-19.

This clone was seen only once. The V call is TRBV6-1, the J call TRBJ1-2; D is ambiguous. The germline V and J ends were trimmed by 0 bases and 2 bases, with 13 bases remaining between them. Looked up from germline, CDR1 is MNHNS and CDR2 is SASEGT. The CDR3 spans 16 residues. The CDR3 loop is CASSEARVGVNYGYTF. CDR3 nucleotide sequence: TGTGCCAGCAGTGAAGCGAGGGTGGGTGTCAACTATGGCTACACCTTC.

The chain carries TRBV14 and TRBJ2-4; D possibly corresponds to TRBD1 (6 bases). The CDR3 spans 14 residues. Trimming cost V 6 bases and J 1 base, with 10 bases left between them. The germline V gene encodes CDR1 SGHDN and CDR2 FVKESK. Here the CDR3 reads CASSTQGAKNIQYF. The CDR3 DNA sequence: TGTGCCAGCAGTACACAGGGCGCCAAAAACATTCAGTACTTC.

The chain is built from TRBV3-1 (or the pseudogene TRBV3-2) and TRBJ2-7, with D uncertain. Germline V CDR1 and CDR2: LGHDT, YNNKEL (reference sequence). The CDR3 loop spans 11 amino acids. V was cut by 5 bases and J by 5 bases, with 7 bases left in between. DNA for the CDR3: TGTGCCAGCAGCTCCATCCACGAGCAGTACTTC. It encodes CASSSIHEQYF.

J is TRBJ2-1 and V is TRBV5-1; a possible D gene is TRBD1 (6 bases). This CDR3 has 15 residues. V lost 0 bases and J lost 5, with 12 bases in between. Per germline, CDR1 SGHRS and CDR2 YFSETQ. The CDR3 nucleotides read TGCGCCAGCAGCTTGGTAACGGGGACAAACAATGAGCAGTTCTTC. Translating it yields CASSLVTGTNNEQFF.

The chain combines TRBV10-3 with TRBJ1-2, with 10 bases aligning to TRBD1. Germline assignment: CDR1 ENHRY and CDR2 SYGVKD. This CDR3 region has 15 residues. The junction had 5 bases not matched to a gene; V was cut back by 4 bases and J by 3 bases. CDR3 in amino acids: CAISGTGTGDYGYTF. CDR3 in DNA: TGTGCCATCAGTGGTACCGGGACAGGGGACTATGGCTACACCTTC.

The chain links TRBV9 to TRBJ2-3; possibly TRBD2 for D (5 bases). The CDR3 covers 13 residues. Trimming took 0 bases from V and 5 from J, leaving 7 bases between them. The germline V gene has CDR1 SGDLS and CDR2 YYNGEE. CDR3 sequence reads: CASSVGTLDTQYF. CDR3 in DNA: TGTGCCAGCAGCGTAGGGACTTTAGATACGCAGTATTTT.

V is TRBV20-1 and J is TRBJ2-7; D remains unclear. With 3 bases removed from V and 4 bases from J, the gap between germline ends came to 10 bases. Germline-derived CDR1 and CDR2 are DFQATT and SNEGSKA (reference sequence). The CDR3 is made up of 12 amino acids. CDR3 protein: CSASTSVYEQYF. The CDR3 nucleotides are TGCAGTGCTAGTACGTCGGTTTACGAGCAGTACTTC.

The chain employs TRBV7-8 and TRBJ2-3; the match to TRBD2 covers 8 bases. The CDR3 contains 16 residues. V lost 4 bases and J lost 3; bases outside the gene matches: 9. In germline, CDR1 is SGHVS, CDR2 FQNEAQ. CDR3 bases: TGTGCCAGCAGCTCACAGGCGGGGGGCGGAACAGATACGCAGTATTTT. Translating it yields CASSSQAGGGTDTQYF.

The genes are TRBV10-3 and TRBJ2-7; D unresolved. Per germline, CDR1 ENHRY and CDR2 SYGVKD. V lost 3 bases, J lost 6 bases, and 9 bases lay in between. The CDR3 totals 12 residues. CDR3 in amino acids: CAISEQLVEQYF. The CDR3 DNA sequence: TGTGCCATCAGTGAACAGCTGGTCGAGCAGTACTTC.

This sequence joins TRBV4-1 and TRBJ1-2, with 9 bases aligning to TRBD1. CDR3 length: 17 residues. Germline V gene sequence: CDR1 MGHRA, CDR2 YSYEKL. V dropped 4 bases and J dropped 8; count of bases not matched to a gene: 17. Here the CDR3 DNA reads TGCGCCAGCAGCCCACATCGGAGGGACAGGGACCGTTGGGGCTACACCTTC. Translated: CASSPHRRDRDRWGYTF.

This sequence joins TRBV7-8 and TRBJ1-4; TRBD1 matches 7 bases. The length of the CDR3 is 19 residues. J gave up 3 bases and V 0 bases, and 13 bases lay outside the gene matches. The germline V gene encodes CDR1 SGHVS and CDR2 FQNEAQ. The CDR3 region is CASSLALGGGGLANEKLFF. The CDR3 nucleotides are TGTGCCAGCAGCTTAGCGCTAGGGGGCGGTGGTCTTGCTAATGAAAAACTGTTTTTT.

Remarks on this clone: The same CDR3 can be traced to other DNA sequences in this sample. CDR3 nucleotides: TGCGCCAGCAGCTTGGGTCGACTATATGGCTACACCTTC. Translation gives CASSLGRLYGYTF. The chain is built from TRBV5-1 and TRBJ1-2; D remains ambiguous. The V end lost 0 bases, the J end lost 5 bases, and 8 bases lay between the germline ends. The CDR3 is made up of 13 amino acids. From germline, CDR1 is SGHRS and CDR2 YFSETQ.

V gene TRBV7-9 combines with J gene TRBJ1-3; no clear D gene. Looked up from germline, CDR1 is SEHNR and CDR2 is FQNEAQ (reference sequence). With 4 bases removed from V and 1 base from J, the gap between germline ends came to 11 bases. The CDR3 is made up of 15 amino acids. This chain's CDR3 is CASSSTATSGNTIYF. As DNA, the CDR3 is TGTGCCAGCAGCTCCACTGCGACATCTGGAAACACCATATATTTT.

This rearrangement joins TRBV28 to TRBJ2-7, with D uncertain. From germline, CDR1 is MDHEN and CDR2 SYDVKM. CDR3 length equals 15 residues. V dropped 5 bases and J dropped 3 bases, with 17 bases sitting between them. The CDR3 DNA reads as TGTGCCAGCAGTCCGCCGGTTAGAGGCGGCTACGAGCAGTACTTC. Protein sequence: CASSPPVRGGYEQYF.

The V gene is TRBV19, the J gene TRBJ2-7; D uncertain. The CDR3 contains 14 residues. V was shortened by 5 bases and J by 0 bases, with 11 bases between the two germline ends. Per germline, CDR1 LNHDA and CDR2 SQIVND (reference sequence). Here the CDR3 reads CASSVDWSSYEQYF. CDR3 in DNA: TGTGCCAGTAGTGTCGACTGGAGCTCCTACGAGCAGTACTTC.

The table lists this clone with a count of one. This rearrangement joins TRBV7-2 to TRBJ1-6; D not resolved. There are 13 residues in the CDR3. The V gene's germline CDR1 is SGHTA and CDR2 FQGNSA. Trimming shortened V by 3 bases and J by 7 bases, and 7 bases separated the two germline ends. DNA for the CDR3: TGTGCCAGCAGCTTCAGTACCAATTCACCCCTCCACTTT. Amino acid sequence: CASSFSTNSPLHF.

The genes are TRBV27 and TRBJ2-3, with TRBD1 identical over 9 bases. The CDR3 consists of 16 residues. Germline V lookup: CDR1 MNHEY, CDR2 SMNVEV (reference sequence). The junction had 8 bases not matched to a gene; V was cut back by 5 bases and J by 2 bases. The CDR3 spells CASSPRDRVLTDTQYF. The CDR3 DNA follows: TGTGCCAGCAGTCCCCGGGACAGGGTTCTCACAGATACGCAGTATTTT.

This clone was counted a few times. The V and J genes are TRBV10-2 and TRBJ1-6; tentative D call: TRBD1 (5 bases). Germline V gene sequence: CDR1 WSHSY, CDR2 SAAADI. CDR3 length: 15 residues. Between the trimmed V and J ends, which lost 0 bases and 10 bases, there was a span of 13 bases. CDR3 in amino acids: CASSESIGGGSPLHF. The DNA of the CDR3 is TGCGCCAGCAGTGAGTCGATTGGGGGAGGCTCACCCCTCCACTTT.